This TCR beta chain was profiled in a study of Ad26.COV2.S vaccination and SARS-CoV-2 variants. Overall study: Donor joined the COV1001 Ad26.COV2.S trial arm. Ad26.COV2.S, an intramuscular injection, was given once or twice 56 days apart.

This CDR3 has 15 residues. Trimming took 10 bases from V and 1 from J, leaving 18 bases between them. CDR1 and CDR2 from the germline V gene are MDHEN and SYDVKM. Documented treatment: around 19 received Ad26.COV2.S at low or high dose, single or two shots; about 5 received placebo; per-sample allocation not given. Samples analyzed were those drawn on day 63 after the first vaccine or placebo injection. Recruitment in Boston yielded a donor of adult age, 18-55 years. This table comes from immunoSEQ multiplex PCR, and its TCRdb copy is limited to in-frame clones, with some not included. The data hold roughly 460,000 clones, with roughly nine tenths observed a single time.

The receptor's source is a person between 18 and 65 years old who received the Ad26.COV2.S COVID-19 vaccine or a placebo. J is TRBJ2-3 and V is TRBV28, with a possible D match to TRBD1 (6 bases). The specimen was peripheral blood, collected in a trial of Ad26.COV2.S vaccine versus placebo. The CDR3 nucleotides are TGTGCCATCCAACCCCGGACAGACCGCACAGATACGCAGTATTTT. Translated, it gives CAIQPRTDRTDTQYF.